Listed below are T cell receptor beta chains from one sample, sequenced in a study of human T cells and chemical hapten exposure. Each CDR3 protein gets one entry after TCRdb re-called the RACE reads with MiXCR. The repertoire holds fewer than 100,000 distinct CDR3 sequences, with around a tenth as singletons. Here the sequenced sample was whole blood, taken in connection with sensitization to the hapten diphenylcyclopropenone (DPC). These receptor sequences come from a man aged 18 to 29 with alopecia areata. Some clones in this sample may be carry-over from other donors' samples. CDR3s include the opening cysteine and the closing phenylalanine or tryptophan. D genes are given only for firm matches. Clone size appears in some rows only: once, few, many, or a class for an expanded clone.

V	D	J	size	CDR3	DNA
TRBV11-2	TRBD1	TRBJ2-2	few	CASSRVGQANTGELFF	TGTGCCAGCAGCCGAGTCGGACAGGCGAACACCGGGGAGCTGTTTTTT
TRBV5-1	.	TRBJ2-1	few	CASSLAGRTGEQFF	TGCGCCAGCAGCTTGGCCGGGCGAACGGGTGAGCAGTTCTTC
TRBV28	TRBD1	TRBJ2-5	.	CASSPGTGVETQYF	TGTGCCAGCAGCCCCGGGACAGGTGTGGAGACCCAGTACTTC
TRBV6-5	.	TRBJ1-1	.	CASSSRGPRNTEAFF	TGTGCCAGCAGTTCAAGAGGGCCCCGGAACACTGAAGCTTTCTTT
TRBV12-5	.	TRBJ1-5	many	CASLGAAGAYSNQPQHF	TGTGCTAGTCTTGGTGCGGCAGGAGCTTATAGCAATCAGCCCCAGCATTTT
TRBV12-3/TRBV12-4	.	TRBJ2-3	.	CASSSPPPNRARGHTDTQYF	TGTGCCAGCAGTTCGCCTCCCCCTAACAGGGCGAGGGGACACACAGATACGCAGTATTTT
TRBV6-5	.	TRBJ2-7	many	CASGGWGEQYF	TGTGCCAGCGGGGGCTGGGGCGAGCAGTACTTC
TRBV6-5	TRBD1	TRBJ1-1	many	CASSYRGMGQGNEAFF	TGTGCCAGCAGTTACCGAGGGATGGGACAGGGAAATGAAGCTTTCTTT
TRBV19	TRBD1	TRBJ1-5	many	CASSGGDRASNQPQHF	TGTGCCAGTAGTGGAGGGGACAGGGCGAGCAATCAGCCCCAGCATTTT
TRBV15	TRBD1	TRBJ1-2	.	CATSSRQGAYYGYTF	TGTGCCACCAGCAGTAGACAGGGGGCATACTATGGCTACACCTTC
TRBV7-6	.	TRBJ1-2	many	CASSPTGRSPGYGYTF	TGTGCCAGCAGCCCCACGGGACGGTCGCCGGGCTATGGCTACACCTTC
TRBV28	.	TRBJ2-7	few	CASSLGSEQYF	TGTGCCAGCAGTTTGGGGTCCGAGCAGTACTTC
TRBV29-1	.	TRBJ2-7	many	CSVYYNDQYEQYF	TGCAGCGTTTACTATAATGACCAATACGAGCAGTACTTC
TRBV11-2	.	TRBJ2-5	many	CASSPGLETQYF	TGTGCCAGCAGCCCGGGGCTGGAGACCCAGTACTTC
TRBV4-1	TRBD1	TRBJ2-7	.	CTSKRTGGYYEQYF	TGCACCAGCAAAAGGACAGGGGGCTACTACGAGCAGTACTTC
TRBV20-1	.	TRBJ1-6	medium-sized	CSARTLPRGDNSPLHF	TGCAGTGCTAGAACCCTTCCCCGGGGGGATAATTCACCCCTCCACTTT
TRBV7-8	.	TRBJ2-1	many	CASSPQDRSSYNEQFF	TGTGCCAGCAGCCCCCAAGACAGGAGCTCCTACAATGAGCAGTTCTTC
TRBV28	TRBD1	TRBJ1-2	.	CASRLPGTGPYGYTF	TGTGCCAGCAGGCTCCCCGGGACAGGACCCTATGGCTACACCTTC
TRBV2	TRBD1	TRBJ2-1	few	CASRTGTGRPSSYNEQFF	TGTGCCAGCAGGACCGGGACAGGCCGTCCTAGCTCCTACAATGAGCAGTTCTTC
TRBV7-2	.	TRBJ2-2	.	CASEDGNTGELFF	TGTGCCAGCGAGGACGGTAACACCGGGGAGCTGTTTTTT
TRBV7-2	.	TRBJ2-5	few	CASSLYQETQYF	TGTGCCAGCAGTTTGTACCAAGAGACCCAGTACTTC
TRBV7-8	.	TRBJ2-6	many	CASAFSGANVLTF	TGTGCCAGCGCATTCTCTGGGGCCAACGTCCTGACTTTC
TRBV18	.	TRBJ2-5	few	CASSPPIGRGETQYF	TGTGCCAGCTCACCACCTATAGGGAGAGGGGAGACCCAGTACTTC
TRBV4-2	.	TRBJ1-1	.	CASSQGTSVNTEAFF	TGTGCCAGCAGCCAAGGGACGTCGGTGAACACTGAAGCTTTCTTT
TRBV4-3	.	TRBJ2-1	many	CASSQDYRRVWDYNEQFF	TGCGCCAGCAGCCAAGATTATAGGAGGGTTTGGGATTACAATGAGCAGTTCTTC
TRBV20-1	.	TRBJ2-7	many	CSASGGDTFSYEQYF	TGCAGTGCTAGTGGGGGGGACACATTCTCCTACGAGCAGTACTTC
TRBV6-5	TRBD1	TRBJ1-5	.	CASSSRGFDQPQHF	TGTGCCAGCAGTAGCAGGGGGTTCGATCAGCCCCAGCATTTT
TRBV3-1	.	TRBJ1-6	many	CASSQEGGTWDSPLHF	TGTGCCAGCAGCCAAGAAGGCGGGACTTGGGATTCACCCCTCCACTTT
TRBV11-2	.	TRBJ2-1	few	CASSPFENEQFF	TGTGCCAGCAGCCCCTTTGAGAATGAGCAGTTCTTC
TRBV15	.	TRBJ1-2	many	CATSRDSSGGGYGYTF	TGTGCCACCAGCAGAGATAGTAGTGGAGGGGGCTATGGCTACACCTTC
TRBV7-2	TRBD2	TRBJ2-3	few	CASSSRTSGKDTQYF	TGTGCCAGCAGCTCTAGGACTAGCGGAAAAGATACGCAGTATTTT
TRBV6-2/TRBV6-3	.	TRBJ1-4	.	CASSRGLEKLFF	TGTGCCAGCAGCCGCGGATTAGAAAAACTGTTTTTT
TRBV6-1	.	TRBJ1-2	many	CASSLHGYTF	TGTGCCAGCAGCCTACATGGCTACACCTTC
TRBV29-1	.	TRBJ2-3	.	CSVDGSDTQYF	TGCAGCGTTGATGGCTCCGATACGCAGTATTTT
TRBV29-1	.	TRBJ2-7	many	CSVEGPGYEQYF	TGCAGCGTTGAAGGGCCAGGGTACGAGCAGTACTTC